This T cell receptor (beta chain) stems from a study of shared clonotypes between healthy human individuals. Overall study findings and caveats: Clonotypes shared by all four sorted-subset donors had higher generation probabilities than non-shared clonotypes.

The CDR3 length is 15 residues. V dropped 4 bases and J dropped 0 bases, with 10 bases sitting between them. Germline values: CDR1 SEHNR, CDR2 FQNEAQ (reference sequence). The authors split each subset's genomic DNA evenly across several immunoSEQ plates. The table came from immunoSEQ multiplex PCR; TCRdb's copy has only in-frame clones and leaves some out. The data show more than 550,000 clones, with 55% to 80% seen just once and 1.8% held by the top ten. A word on this clone: Its antigen is not identified.

This clonotype originated in a woman aged 25 to 39 in good health. The material sequenced was memory CD4+ T cells sorted from blood. Described subset: CD45RA-negative fraction. The chain uses TRBV7-9 and TRBJ2-1; maybe TRBD1 (6 bases). In DNA form, the CDR3 reads TGTGCCAGCAGCTCTCAGGGGTACTCCTACAATGAGCAGTTCTTC. Translation: CASSSQGYSYNEQFF. Variable domain in full (rest from reference TRBV7-9 and TRBJ2-1): DTGVSQNPRHKITKRGQNVTFRCDPISEHNRLYWYRQTLGQGPEFLTYFQNEAQLEKSRLLSDRFSAERPKGSFSTLEIQRTEQGDSAMYLCASSSQGYSYNEQFFGPGTRLTVL.